These T cell receptor beta chains were read from a single sample in a study of T cell responses to AZD1222 COVID-19 vaccine. The assay was immunoSEQ multiplex PCR, and TCRdb's table has in-frame clones only and misses some. The repertoire holds fewer than 150,000 clones, with approximately 88% as singletons. The material was peripheral blood, obtained on day 0 of AZD1222 vaccination. The source is an adult in good health. Both conserved end residues are part of each CDR3. Each record gives: V gene, clone size, D gene, J gene, CDR3 protein, CDR3 DNA. D genes are given only for firm matches. Clone size is shown for a subset of rows, as once, few, many or a class of expanded clone.

>TRBV19|-|-|TRBJ1-6
CASSIWGSSYNSPLHF
TGTGCCAGTAGTATTTGGGGCTCCTCCTATAATTCACCCCTCCACTTT
>TRBV28|once|TRBD1|TRBJ1-3
CGSSGQISGNTIYF
TGTGGAAGCTCGGGACAGATCTCTGGAAACACCATATATTTT
>TRBV5-1|-|-|TRBJ1-6
CASSLVGHQSSYNSPLHF
TGCGCCAGCAGCTTGGTCGGACACCAAAGCTCCTATAATTCACCCCTCCACTTT
>TRBV3-1/TRBV3-2|-|-|TRBJ2-3
CASSQRREDTQYF
TGTGCCAGCAGCCAAAGGCGGGAAGATACGCAGTATTTT
>TRBV24-1|-|-|TRBJ1-5
CATTPGGNQPQHF
TGTGCCACCACCCCGGGGGGCAATCAGCCCCAGCATTTT
>TRBV10-3|-|TRBD1|TRBJ1-1
CAIRDGQGGTEAFF
TGTGCCATCCGAGATGGACAGGGAGGGACTGAAGCTTTCTTT
>TRBV6-5|-|-|TRBJ2-5
CASSLQGGQETQYF
TGTGCCAGCAGTTTACAGGGTGGGCAAGAGACCCAGTACTTC
>TRBV24-1|-|-|TRBJ2-1
CATSEEGTYNEQFF
TGTGCCACCAGTGAAGAAGGGACCTACAATGAGCAGTTCTTC
>TRBV5-3|medium-sized|-|TRBJ1-2
CARSRGRAVPNYGYTF
TGTGCCAGAAGTCGGGGCCGGGCCGTACCTAACTATGGCTACACCTTC
>TRBV7-8|-|-|TRBJ1-5
CASSLSPGLMANQPQHF
TGTGCCAGCAGCTTAAGCCCAGGGTTAATGGCCAATCAGCCCCAGCATTTT
>TRBV2|-|TRBD2|TRBJ2-3
CASRDAAGGGTDTQYF
TGTGCCAGCAGAGATGCAGCGGGGGGAGGCACAGATACGCAGTATTTT
>TRBV15|once|TRBD1|TRBJ1-1
CATSIDRGLNTEAFF
TGTGCCACCAGCATCGACAGGGGCCTGAACACTGAAGCTTTCTTT
>TRBV28|-|-|TRBJ2-5
CASRRDPETQYF
TGTGCCAGCAGGCGGGACCCAGAGACCCAGTACTTC
>TRBV6-1|-|-|TRBJ2-7
CASSEDRDEQYF
TGTGCCAGCAGTGAAGACAGGGACGAGCAGTACTTC
>TRBV10-3|-|-|TRBJ2-1
CAISEGFYNEQFF
TGTGCCATCAGTGAAGGGTTCTACAATGAGCAGTTCTTC
>TRBV27|-|TRBD1|TRBJ2-2
CASRKGQGANTGELFF
TGTGCCAGCAGAAAAGGACAGGGCGCGAACACCGGGGAGCTGTTTTTT
>TRBV5-6|-|-|TRBJ1-5
CASSLGQTSNQPQHF
TGTGCCAGCAGCTTGGGACAGACTAGCAATCAGCCCCAGCATTTT